The 20 T cell receptor beta chains below come from one sample, sequenced in a study of blood T cell repertoires in COVID-19 (dated by TCRdb to 2020 to 2021). Receptor libraries were prepared by the immunoSEQ multiplex PCR assay. TCRdb took over this immuneACCESS table, retaining in-frame rearrangements with V and J assigned. Such tables are incomplete; in checked studies, under half of the missing clones stem from an unresolved V gene, and the remainder is unexplained. The sample includes about 380,000 clones, with 90% observed a single time. The ten most abundant clones make up roughly 6.8% of the sample. The sequenced sample consisted of peripheral blood. The receptors were gathered from a man between 18 and 35 years old with active or convalescent COVID-19.

V is TRBV7-2 and J is TRBJ1-3, with TRBD1 matching over 7 bases. The germline gives CDR1 SGHTA, CDR2 FQGNSA. With 5 bases clipped from V and 11 bases from J, the junction kept 12 bases outside the gene matches. CDR3 length: 14 amino acids. Written as DNA, the CDR3 is TGTGCCAGCAGCCCGGTAACGGGCAGGGGGGCCATATATTTT. Translation gives CASSPVTGRGAIYF.

The chain employs TRBV28 and TRBJ2-7; 11 bases are shared with TRBD2. Trimming removed 6 bases from V and 0 bases from J; junction bases left unmatched: 4. The CDR3 contains 15 residues. CDR1 is MDHEN and CDR2 is SYDVKM in the germline V gene. The CDR3 nucleotides read TGTGCCAGCAGATCGGGACTAGCGGTCTCCTACGAGCAGTACTTC. It codes for CASRSGLAVSYEQYF.

This clone was picked up one time. This rearrangement joins TRBV6-6 to TRBJ1-4; D might be TRBD1 (5 bases). This CDR3 has 15 amino acids. The V end lost 0 bases, the J end lost 14 bases, and 19 bases lay between the germline ends. Per germline, CDR1 MNHNY and CDR2 SVGAGI (reference sequence). The CDR3 loop reads CASSYSAGKSGGLFF. CDR3 in DNA: TGTGCCAGCAGTTACTCGGCAGGGAAAAGTGGGGGGCTGTTTTTT.

This chain uses TRBV28 with TRBJ2-7; 7 nucleotides match TRBD1. CDR3 length: 15 amino acids. The junction had 12 bases not matched to a gene; V was cut back by 5 bases and J by 5 bases. Germline V gives CDR1 MDHEN, CDR2 SYDVKM. The CDR3 protein is CASSQTGVPPHEQYF. DNA for the CDR3: TGTGCCAGCAGTCAAACAGGGGTCCCCCCTCACGAGCAGTACTTC. Full variable domain (missing parts from reference TRBV28 and TRBJ2-7): DVKVTQSSRYLVKRTGEKVFLECVQDMDHENMFWYRQDPGLGLRLIYFSYDVKMKEKGDIPEGYSVSREKKERFSLILESASTNQTSMYLCASSQTGVPPHEQYFGPGTRLTVT.

Only a few counts were recorded for this clone. J is TRBJ1-3 and V is TRBV28; 7 bases align to TRBD1. Germline CDR1 MDHEN, CDR2 SYDVKM. The CDR3 runs to 17 residues. Losses at the gene ends were 3 bases for V and 3 bases for J; bases not matched to a gene: 11. DNA for the CDR3: TGTGCCAGCAGTTTGGAGAAGGGGGCGGTTTATGGAAACACCATATATTTT. As protein: CASSLEKGAVYGNTIYF.

This clone was seen only a few times. The chain combines TRBV6-5 with TRBJ1-3, with D maybe TRBD1 (6 bases). From germline, CDR1 is MNHEY and CDR2 SVGAGI. The CDR3 is made up of 15 amino acids. V dropped 2 bases and J dropped 0 bases, with 8 bases sitting between them. The CDR3 DNA reads as TGTGCCAGCAGTTACGACAGGAGCTCTGGAAACACCATATATTTT. Protein sequence: CASSYDRSSGNTIYF.

The chain links TRBV28 to TRBJ2-3, with 8 nucleotides matching TRBD2. J was trimmed by 6 bases and V by 4 bases; bases with no gene match: 6. Germline lookup yields CDR1 MDHEN and CDR2 SYDVKM. The CDR3 length is 14 residues. The CDR3 region has the DNA TGTGCCAGCAGTTCATCGGGACTAGTCGATACGCAGTATTTT. This sequence encodes CASSSSGLVDTQYF. Combining the CDR3 with reference TRBV28 and TRBJ2-3 gives the whole variable domain DVKVTQSSRYLVKRTGEKVFLECVQDMDHENMFWYRQDPGLGLRLIYFSYDVKMKEKGDIPEGYSVSREKKERFSLILESASTNQTSMYLCASSSSGLVDTQYFGPGTRLTVL.

The V call is TRBV27, the J call TRBJ2-1, with 7 bases that match TRBD2. The CDR3 has 15 residues. The ends lost 4 bases at V and 4 bases at J; junction bases unmatched: 7. CDR1 and CDR2 (germline): MNHEY, SMNVEV (reference sequence). The CDR3 loop reads CASSYGLGLYNEQFF. The CDR3 nucleotides read TGTGCCAGCAGTTATGGACTAGGACTTTACAATGAGCAGTTCTTC.

The genes are TRBV7-2 and TRBJ2-7, with 11 bases matching TRBD2. The V gene end was trimmed by 6 bases and the J gene end by 0 bases; junction bases not matched to a gene: 10. The CDR3 sequence is 17 residues long. CDR1 is SGHTA, CDR2 FQGNSA, per germline. Here the CDR3 DNA reads TGTGCCAGCAGTCCTAGGTTGGGACTAGCGGTCTCCTACGAGCAGTACTTC. It is translated as CASSPRLGLAVSYEQYF.

V usage is TRBV28 and J usage is TRBJ2-3; D is unclear. Germline-derived CDR1 and CDR2 are MDHEN and SYDVKM. With 6 bases removed from V and 10 bases from J, the gap between germline ends came to 11 bases. This CDR3 has 11 residues. CDR3 DNA sequence: TGTGCCAGCAGCCCCACCTCAGCGCAGTATTTT. Residues: CASSPTSAQYF.

This clone was seen a few times. V is TRBV10-3 and J is TRBJ1-1; the match to TRBD1 covers 7 bases. The CDR3 extends over 15 amino acids. Germline assignment: CDR1 ENHRY and CDR2 SYGVKD. Trimming removed 2 bases from V and 6 bases from J; junction bases left unmatched: 9. The CDR3 region is CAISEREGGVSEAFF. CDR3 DNA sequence: TGTGCCATCAGTGAGCGTGAAGGGGGCGTTTCTGAAGCTTTCTTT.

The chain has TRBV19 and TRBJ1-1; 8 bases align to TRBD1. V lost 6 bases, J lost 4 bases, and 10 bases stayed unmatched. Germline V gives CDR1 LNHDA, CDR2 SQIVND (reference sequence). There are 15 residues in the CDR3. CDR3 in amino acids: CASSQRQGLFTEAFF. Written as DNA, the CDR3 is TGTGCCAGTAGCCAGAGACAGGGGTTGTTCACTGAAGCTTTCTTT.

The V call is TRBV27, the J call TRBJ1-5; 8 bases map to TRBD1. The V and J ends lost 5 bases and 6 bases, in that order; junction bases with no gene match: 0. This CDR3 region has 12 residues. Germline CDR1 MNHEY, CDR2 SMNVEV (reference sequence). The CDR3: CASSDRGQPQHF. CDR3 nucleotide sequence: TGTGCCAGCAGTGACAGGGGTCAGCCCCAGCATTTT.

The rearrangement uses TRBV2 and TRBJ1-2; 7 nucleotides match TRBD1. V lost 7 bases, J lost 2 bases, and 4 bases stayed unmatched. This CDR3 has 13 amino acids. CDR1 is SNHLY, CDR2 FYNNEI, per germline. The CDR3 DNA sequence: TGTGCCAGCACGAGGACAGGAAACTATGGCTACACCTTC. This sequence encodes CASTRTGNYGYTF.

The chain is built from TRBV3-1 (or the pseudogene TRBV3-2) and TRBJ1-1; no clear D. Germline V gene data show CDR1 as LGHDT and CDR2 as YNNKEL (reference sequence). The CDR3 is 15 residues long. The V and J ends lost 0 bases and 1 base respectively, with 9 bases between them. The CDR3 reads CASSQDMRGNTEAFF. CDR3 sequence (DNA): TGTGCCAGCAGCCAAGATATGAGAGGGAACACTGAAGCTTTCTTT.

This rearrangement joins TRBV24-1 to TRBJ1-2; the D gene is possibly TRBD1 (5 bases). The CDR3 has 14 residues. Germline values: CDR1 KGHDR, CDR2 SFDVKD. Between the trimmed V and J ends, which lost 4 bases and 4 bases, there was a span of 12 bases. The CDR3 region has the DNA TGTGCCACCAGTGACCCGCGGGACCTCTATGGCTACACCTTC. This gives the protein CATSDPRDLYGYTF.

This clone was recorded only once. V usage is TRBV4-1 and J usage is TRBJ2-2; weak D call: TRBD1 (5 bases). The CDR3 totals 16 residues. V dropped 1 base and J dropped 4 bases, with 13 bases sitting between them. Germline values: CDR1 MGHRA, CDR2 YSYEKL. CDR3 nucleotides: TGCGCCAGCAGCCAAGGGCGGCAGGGAACCACCGGGGAGCTGTTTTTT. This gives the protein CASSQGRQGTTGELFF.

This sequence joins TRBV7-5 and TRBJ1-5; TRBD1 reflects the table's D call only, with no check against the DNA. TRBV7-5 is a listed pseudogene. CDR3 length equals 14 residues. The CDR3 DNA follows: TGTGCCAGAAGCTCAACAGGGCCAGGTCAGCCCCAGCATTTT. Amino acid sequence: CARSSTGPGQPQHF.

This clone was seen a handful of times. The CDR3 loop is CASRPSGGRSEKLFF. The CDR3 DNA sequence: TGCGCCAGCAGACCCTCAGGGGGAAGGAGTGAAAAACTGTTTTTT. J is TRBJ1-4 and V is TRBV5-1; TRBD1 matches at 7 bases. J gave up 7 bases and V 5 bases, and 11 bases lay outside the gene matches. The CDR3 sequence is 15 residues long. The germline gives CDR1 SGHRS, CDR2 YFSETQ.

The J gene is TRBJ2-7, the V gene TRBV2; TRBD2 might be the D (5 bases). Looked up from germline, CDR1 is SNHLY and CDR2 is FYNNEI. The V and J ends lost 6 bases and 3 bases respectively, with 18 bases between them. CDR3 length: 15 amino acids. CDR3 residues: CASSGERVLHYEQYF. CDR3 DNA: TGTGCCAGCAGCGGAGAGAGGGTATTACACTACGAGCAGTACTTC.